This T cell receptor beta chain derives from a study of T cells expressing NK-cell markers. Study-wide points: Once again these clonotypes came out on top in the CD3+CD56-NKG2C+ fraction of several donors.

As concerns this clonotype: Its antigen is not known.

The CDR3 runs 12 residues. Per the germline V gene, CDR1 is LNHDA and CDR2 is SQIVND (reference sequence). Each CDR3 protein gets one entry in TCRdb, which reprocessed the 5' RACE reads and gives no DNA. The sample features approximately 460,000 distinct CDR3 sequences, with about 7.3% in its top ten. This clonotype was sampled from a woman between 18 and 69 years old in good health. Sequenced sample: blood T cells: a sorted CD56 or NKG2C T cell subset, CD4+ or CD8+ T cells, or bulk PBMC T cells (not recorded which). The V call is TRBV19, the J call TRBJ2-1; with no DNA, the TCRdb D assignment of TRBD2 cannot be verified. CDR3 region: CASSPAGSEQFF.